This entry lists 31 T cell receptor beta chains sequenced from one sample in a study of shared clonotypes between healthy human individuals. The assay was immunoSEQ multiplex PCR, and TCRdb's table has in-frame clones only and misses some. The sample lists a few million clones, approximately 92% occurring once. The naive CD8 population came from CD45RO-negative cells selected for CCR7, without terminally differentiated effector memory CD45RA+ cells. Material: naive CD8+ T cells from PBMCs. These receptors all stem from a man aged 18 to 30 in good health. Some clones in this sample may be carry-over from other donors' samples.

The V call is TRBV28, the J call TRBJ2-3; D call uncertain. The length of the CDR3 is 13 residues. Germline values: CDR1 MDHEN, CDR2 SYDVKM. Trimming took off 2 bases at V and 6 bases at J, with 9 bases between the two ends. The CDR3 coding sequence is TGTGCCAGCAGTTTAGGCAGGCGGGATACGCAGTATTTT. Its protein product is CASSLGRRDTQYF.

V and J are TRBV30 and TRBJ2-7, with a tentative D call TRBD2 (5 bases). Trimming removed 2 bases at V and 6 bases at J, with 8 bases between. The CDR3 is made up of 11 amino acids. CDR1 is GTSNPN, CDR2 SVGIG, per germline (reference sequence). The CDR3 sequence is CAWSRGPEQYF. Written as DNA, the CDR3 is TGTGCCTGGAGTCGAGGGCCCGAGCAGTACTTC.

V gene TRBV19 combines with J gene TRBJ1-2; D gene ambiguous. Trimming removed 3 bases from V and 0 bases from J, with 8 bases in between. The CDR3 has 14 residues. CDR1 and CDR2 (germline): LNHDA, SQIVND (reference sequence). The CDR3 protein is CASSIPGANYGYTF. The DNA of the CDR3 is TGTGCCAGTAGTATCCCCGGAGCTAACTATGGCTACACCTTC.

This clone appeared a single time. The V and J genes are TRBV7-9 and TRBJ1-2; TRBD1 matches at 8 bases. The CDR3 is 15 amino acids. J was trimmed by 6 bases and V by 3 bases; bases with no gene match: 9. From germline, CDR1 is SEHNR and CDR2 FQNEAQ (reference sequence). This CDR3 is CASSFMEGTGHGYTF. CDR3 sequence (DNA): TGTGCCAGCAGCTTTATGGAAGGGACAGGCCATGGCTACACCTTC.

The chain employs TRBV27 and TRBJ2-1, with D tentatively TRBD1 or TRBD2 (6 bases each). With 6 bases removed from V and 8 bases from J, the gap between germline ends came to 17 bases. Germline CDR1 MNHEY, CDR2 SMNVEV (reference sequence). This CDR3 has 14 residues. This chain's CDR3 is CASRWGASVHEQFF. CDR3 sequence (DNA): TGTGCCAGCAGATGGGGGGCTAGCGTGCATGAGCAGTTCTTC.

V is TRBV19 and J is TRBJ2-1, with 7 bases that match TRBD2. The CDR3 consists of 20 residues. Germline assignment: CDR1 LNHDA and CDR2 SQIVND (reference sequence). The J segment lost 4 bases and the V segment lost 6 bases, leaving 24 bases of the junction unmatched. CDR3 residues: CASSRDPTSSAGGWYNEQFF. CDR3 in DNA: TGTGCCAGTAGCCGGGACCCGACTAGCTCGGCCGGAGGTTGGTACAATGAGCAGTTCTTC. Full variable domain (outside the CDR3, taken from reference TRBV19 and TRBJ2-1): DGGITQSPKYLFRKEGQNVTLSCEQNLNHDAMYWYRQDPGQGLRLIYYSQIVNDFQKGDIAEGYSVSREKKESFPLTVTSAQKNPTAFYLCASSRDPTSSAGGWYNEQFFGPGTRLTVL.

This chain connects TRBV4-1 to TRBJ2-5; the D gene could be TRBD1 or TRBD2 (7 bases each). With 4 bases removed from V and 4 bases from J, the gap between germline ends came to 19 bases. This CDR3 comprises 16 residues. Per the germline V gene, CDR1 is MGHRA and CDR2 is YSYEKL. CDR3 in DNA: TGCGCCAGCAGCCCCAGGGGCAGGGGGGGTTCAGAGACCCAGTACTTC. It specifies CASSPRGRGGSETQYF.

DNA of the CDR3: TGTGCCAGCAGTGAATCAAGGGAGACCCAGTACTTC. This sequence encodes CASSESRETQYF. The chain has TRBV25-1 and TRBJ2-5; the D is unclear. Looked up from germline, CDR1 is MGHDK and CDR2 is SYGVNS. The V end lost 1 base, the J end lost 5 bases, and 5 bases lay between the germline ends. The CDR3 extends over 12 amino acids. The variable domain in full, with the rest retrieved from reference TRBV25-1 and TRBJ2-5, is EADIYQTPRYLVIGTGKKITLECSQTMGHDKMYWYQQDPGMELHLIHYSYGVNSTEKGDLSSESTVSRIRTEHFPLTLESARPSHTSQYLCASSESRETQYFGPGTRLLVL.

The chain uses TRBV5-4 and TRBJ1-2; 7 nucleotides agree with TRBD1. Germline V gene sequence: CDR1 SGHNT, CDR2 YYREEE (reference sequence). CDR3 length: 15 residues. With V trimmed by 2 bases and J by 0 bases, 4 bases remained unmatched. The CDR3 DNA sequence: TGTGCCAGCAGCTTTACAGGGGTACCTAACTATGGCTACACCTTC. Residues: CASSFTGVPNYGYTF.

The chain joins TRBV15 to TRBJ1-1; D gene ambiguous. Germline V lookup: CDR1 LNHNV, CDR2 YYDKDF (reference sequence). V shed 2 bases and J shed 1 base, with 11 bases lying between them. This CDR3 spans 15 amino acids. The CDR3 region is CATSRNKAPNTEAFF. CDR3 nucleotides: TGTGCCACCAGCAGAAACAAAGCCCCGAACACTGAAGCTTTCTTT.

The CDR3 DNA is TGTGCCATCAGTGGCCCAGAGAGTGGCACAGATACGCAGTATTTT. It encodes CAISGPESGTDTQYF. This rearrangement joins TRBV10-3 to TRBJ2-3, with D unresolved. Germline lookup yields CDR1 ENHRY and CDR2 SYGVKD. The CDR3 is 15 residues long. The germline V and J ends were trimmed by 4 bases and 1 base, with 12 bases remaining between them.

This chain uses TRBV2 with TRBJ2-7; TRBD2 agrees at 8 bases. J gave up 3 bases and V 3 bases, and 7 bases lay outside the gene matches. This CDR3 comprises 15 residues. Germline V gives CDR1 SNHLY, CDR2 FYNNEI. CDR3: CASSEIAGKYYEQYF. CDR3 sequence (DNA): TGTGCCAGCAGTGAGATAGCGGGAAAGTACTACGAGCAGTACTTC.

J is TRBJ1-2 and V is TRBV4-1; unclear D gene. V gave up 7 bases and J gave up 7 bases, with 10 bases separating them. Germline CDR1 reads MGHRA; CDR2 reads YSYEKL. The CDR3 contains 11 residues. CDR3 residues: CASNKGSGYTF. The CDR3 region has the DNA TGCGCCAGCAATAAGGGCAGTGGCTACACCTTC.

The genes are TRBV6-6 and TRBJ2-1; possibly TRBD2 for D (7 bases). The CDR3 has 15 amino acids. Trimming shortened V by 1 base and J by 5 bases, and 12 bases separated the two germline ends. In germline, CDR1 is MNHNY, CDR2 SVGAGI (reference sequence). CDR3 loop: CASSYLRGANNEQFF. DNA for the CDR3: TGTGCCAGCAGTTACTTACGGGGGGCGAACAATGAGCAGTTCTTC.

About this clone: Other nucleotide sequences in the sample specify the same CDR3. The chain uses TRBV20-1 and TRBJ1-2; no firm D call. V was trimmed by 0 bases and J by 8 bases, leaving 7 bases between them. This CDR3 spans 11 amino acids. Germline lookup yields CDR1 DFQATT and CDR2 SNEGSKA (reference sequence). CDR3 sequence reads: CSARDHRGYTF. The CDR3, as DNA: TGCAGTGCTAGAGACCACCGGGGCTACACCTTC.

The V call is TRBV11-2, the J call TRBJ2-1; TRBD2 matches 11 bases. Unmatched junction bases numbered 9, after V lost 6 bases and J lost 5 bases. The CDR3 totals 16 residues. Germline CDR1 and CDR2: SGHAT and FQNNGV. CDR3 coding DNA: TGTGCCAGCAGTCGTCTAGCGGGAGGATGGGACAATGAGCAGTTCTTC. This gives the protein CASSRLAGGWDNEQFF.

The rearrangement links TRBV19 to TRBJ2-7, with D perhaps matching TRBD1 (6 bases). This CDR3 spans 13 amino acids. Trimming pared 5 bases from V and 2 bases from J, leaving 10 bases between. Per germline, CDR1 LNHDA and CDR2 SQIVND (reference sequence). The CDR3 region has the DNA TGTGCCAGTAGTCAGGGGTGGACCTACGAGCAGTACTTC. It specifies CASSQGWTYEQYF.

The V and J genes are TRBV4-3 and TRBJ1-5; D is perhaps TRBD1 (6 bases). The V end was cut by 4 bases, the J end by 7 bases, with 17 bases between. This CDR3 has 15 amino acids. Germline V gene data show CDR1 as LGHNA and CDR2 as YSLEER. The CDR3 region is CASSPGTGNGQPQHF. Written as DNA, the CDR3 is TGCGCCAGCAGCCCGGGCACAGGGAACGGACAGCCCCAGCATTTT.

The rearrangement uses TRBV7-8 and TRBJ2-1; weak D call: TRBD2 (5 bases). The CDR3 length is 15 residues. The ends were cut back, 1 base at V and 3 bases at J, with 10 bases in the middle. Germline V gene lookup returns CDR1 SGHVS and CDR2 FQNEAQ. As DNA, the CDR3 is TGTGCCAGCAGCTTAGGGGTTCGGGGCTACAATGAGCAGTTCTTC. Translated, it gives CASSLGVRGYNEQFF.

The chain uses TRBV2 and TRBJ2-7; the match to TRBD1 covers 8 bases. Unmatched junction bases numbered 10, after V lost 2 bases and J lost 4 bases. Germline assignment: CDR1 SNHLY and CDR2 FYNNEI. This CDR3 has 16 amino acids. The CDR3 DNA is TGTGCCAGCAGTGAAAGTTCCCAGGGGGCACGGTACGAGCAGTACTTC. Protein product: CASSESSQGARYEQYF.

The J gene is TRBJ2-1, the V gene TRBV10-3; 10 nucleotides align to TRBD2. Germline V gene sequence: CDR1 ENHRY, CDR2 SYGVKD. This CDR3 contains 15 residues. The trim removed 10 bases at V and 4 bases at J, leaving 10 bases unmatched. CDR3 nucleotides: TGTGCCACAGGTGGGGGGACTAGCGATTACAATGAGCAGTTCTTC. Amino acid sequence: CATGGGTSDYNEQFF.

The CDR3 is CASSIRVWETQYF. CDR3 sequence (DNA): TGTGCCAGCAGTATCAGGGTGTGGGAGACCCAGTACTTC. The V call is TRBV27, the J call TRBJ2-5, with D tentatively TRBD1 (5 bases). In germline, CDR1 is MNHEY, CDR2 SMNVEV (reference sequence). The ends were cut back, 5 bases at V and 5 bases at J, with 12 bases in the middle. CDR3 size: 13 residues.

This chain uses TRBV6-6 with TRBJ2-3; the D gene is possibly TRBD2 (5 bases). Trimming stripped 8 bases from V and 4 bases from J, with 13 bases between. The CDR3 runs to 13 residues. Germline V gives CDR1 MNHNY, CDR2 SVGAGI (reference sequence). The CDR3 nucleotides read TGTGCCAGCTCAGGAGAGAGGGCAGATACGCAGTATTTT. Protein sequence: CASSGERADTQYF.

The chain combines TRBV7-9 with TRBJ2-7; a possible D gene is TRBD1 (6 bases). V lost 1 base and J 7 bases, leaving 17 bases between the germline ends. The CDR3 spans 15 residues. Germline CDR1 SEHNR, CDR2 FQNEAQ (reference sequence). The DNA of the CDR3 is TGTGCCAGCAGCTTAGTCGAGAAGGGGGAGAATGAGCAGTACTTC. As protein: CASSLVEKGENEQYF. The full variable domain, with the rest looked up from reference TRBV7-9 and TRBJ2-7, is DTGVSQNPRHKITKRGQNVTFRCDPISEHNRLYWYRQTLGQGPEFLTYFQNEAQLEKSRLLSDRFSAERPKGSFSTLEIQRTEQGDSAMYLCASSLVEKGENEQYFGPGTRLTVT.

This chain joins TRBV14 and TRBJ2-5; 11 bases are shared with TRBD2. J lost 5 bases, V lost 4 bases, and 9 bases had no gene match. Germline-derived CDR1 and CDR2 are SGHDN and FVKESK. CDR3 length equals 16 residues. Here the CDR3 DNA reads TGTGCCAGCAGCCTCATACTAGCGGGAGCAGGGGAGACCCAGTACTTC. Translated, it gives CASSLILAGAGETQYF.

CDR3 in amino acids: CASSQDWGLIYNEQFF. The CDR3 DNA sequence: TGTGCCAGCAGCCAAGACTGGGGGCTGATTTACAATGAGCAGTTCTTC. The rearrangement joins TRBV14 to TRBJ2-1; D may be TRBD1 (6 bases). This CDR3 has 16 amino acids. Germline CDR1 reads SGHDN; CDR2 reads FVKESK. V was clipped by 0 bases and J by 4 bases, with 13 bases between them.

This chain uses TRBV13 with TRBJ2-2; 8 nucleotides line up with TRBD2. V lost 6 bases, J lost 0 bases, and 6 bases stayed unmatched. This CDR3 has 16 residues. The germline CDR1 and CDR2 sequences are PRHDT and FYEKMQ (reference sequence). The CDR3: CASRSSSGSNTGELFF. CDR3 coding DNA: TGTGCCAGCAGATCCTCTAGCGGGTCGAACACCGGGGAGCTGTTTTTT.

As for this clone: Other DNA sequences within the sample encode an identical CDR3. The CDR3 coding sequence is TGTGCCAGCAGCCCCGGGACAGTCAACACTGAAGCTTTCTTT. This encodes CASSPGTVNTEAFF. The chain links TRBV27 to TRBJ1-1; TRBD1 matches at 7 bases. The germline gives CDR1 MNHEY, CDR2 SMNVEV (reference sequence). This CDR3 contains 14 residues. The V and J ends lost 6 bases and 2 bases, in that order; junction bases with no gene match: 6.

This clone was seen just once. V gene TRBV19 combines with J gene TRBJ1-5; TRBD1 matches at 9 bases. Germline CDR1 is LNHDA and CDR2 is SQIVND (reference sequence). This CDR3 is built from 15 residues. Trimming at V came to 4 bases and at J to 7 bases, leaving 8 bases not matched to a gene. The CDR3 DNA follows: TGTGCCAGTAGTAACCGGGACAGGGTATCACAGCCCCAGCATTTT. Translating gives CASSNRDRVSQPQHF.

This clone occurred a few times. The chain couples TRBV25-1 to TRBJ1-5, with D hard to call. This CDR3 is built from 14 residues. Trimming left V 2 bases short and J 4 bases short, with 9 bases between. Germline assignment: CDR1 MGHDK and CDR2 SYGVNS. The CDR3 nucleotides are TGTGCCAGCAGTGAAAGTGGCCAGAATCAGCCCCAGCATTTT. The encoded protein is CASSESGQNQPQHF. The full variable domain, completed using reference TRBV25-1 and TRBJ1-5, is EADIYQTPRYLVIGTGKKITLECSQTMGHDKMYWYQQDPGMELHLIHYSYGVNSTEKGDLSSESTVSRIRTEHFPLTLESARPSHTSQYLCASSESGQNQPQHFGDGTRLSIL.

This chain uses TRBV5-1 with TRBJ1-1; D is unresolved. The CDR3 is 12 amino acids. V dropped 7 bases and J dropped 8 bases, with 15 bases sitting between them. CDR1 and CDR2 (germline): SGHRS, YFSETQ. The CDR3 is CASWQSPQEAFF. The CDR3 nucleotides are TGCGCCAGCTGGCAATCCCCGCAGGAAGCTTTCTTT.